This T cell receptor beta chain stems from a study of a mutant IDH1 vaccine in newly diagnosed glioma. Concerning this clone itself: Its antigen is not identified.

The time point is: week 35, safety follow-up. A 20-mer mutant IDH1 peptide at 300 ug was injected subcutaneously with topical imiquimod. Produced via immunoSEQ multiplex PCR; TCRdb's table is partial and in-frame only. The sample lists 30,000 or so clones, 79% occurring once. The sequencing used PBMCs, collected from a glioma patient whose treatment included an IDH1 peptide vaccine. This TCR was sampled from a woman in her twenties or thirties with glioma. Some clones in this sample may be carry-over from other donors' samples.

CDR3 bases: TGTGCCAGCAGGAGAACAGGAGACACCGGGGAGCTGTTTTTT. Translated: CASRRTGDTGELFF. The chain has TRBV6-6 and TRBJ2-2; D might be TRBD1 (5 bases). Germline V gene lookup returns CDR1 MNHNY and CDR2 SVGAGI (reference sequence). V was shortened by 6 bases and J by 3 bases, with 11 bases between the two germline ends. This CDR3 region has 14 residues.